The subject of this entry is one TCR beta chain. No antigen is known for it. The junction differs from germline at one of its ends, possibly a read error. Germline CDR1 reads SEHNR; CDR2 reads FQNEAQ (reference sequence). This CDR3 region has 20 residues. This sample was included in a study of T cell repertoires in cytomegalovirus infection. Study background: Public TCR beta signature analysis indicated the presence of both CMV infection and matching HLA type.

Study observations and caveats: The study found HLA-C-restricted CMV-specific TCR beta clonotypes dominating the ex vivo response. Of the TCR beta families, the public ones yielded a cumulative frequency that identified carriers of CMV plus the relevant HLA.

In TCRdb, the reads were re-called with MiXCR into one record per CDR3 protein. The table records nearly 450,000 distinct CDR3 sequences, approximately 31% of them present only once. The material sequenced was PBMCs. V gene TRBV7-9 combines with J gene TRBJ2-3; D could derive from TRBD1 or TRBD2 (5 bases each). The TCR comes from a human donor in good health (CMV status not recorded). Some clones in this sample may be carry-over from other donors' samples. The CDR3 DNA is TGTGCCAGCAGCTTAGACGTGCTAGCTGGGGTGTCTTCGGACACAGATACGCCGTATTTT. This encodes CASSLDVLAGVSSDTDTPYF.